The present T cell receptor (beta chain) was sequenced within a study of control samples from healthy donors and cancer patients. The CDR3 loop spans 13 amino acids. Looked up from germline, CDR1 is LNHNV and CDR2 is YYDKDF (reference sequence). Trimming took 0 bases from V and 5 from J, leaving 7 bases between them. Assay: immunoSEQ multiplex PCR; the TCRdb copy retains only in-frame clones and omits some. Found here are over 100,000 clones, over 75% of them singletons; the top ten hold roughly 2.6%. The TCR comes from a man aged 35 to 55 in good health. The chain carries TRBV15 and TRBJ2-5; no definite D call. The specimen was blood. Here the CDR3 reads CATSRDPEETQYF. As DNA, the CDR3 is TGTGCCACCAGCAGAGATCCTGAGGAGACCCAGTACTTC.